The sample holds a few counts of the clone carrying this T cell receptor beta chain. TCRdb ran MiXCR on the RT-PCR reads and lists one entry per CDR3 protein. Here the sample spans some 92,000 distinct CDR3 sequences, 40% to 60% being singletons. These data come from a study of patients and donors after allogeneic stem cell transplantation. The V gene end was trimmed by 7 bases and the J gene end by 3 bases; junction bases not matched to a gene: 8. Germline V CDR1 and CDR2: ENHRY, SYGVKD. The CDR3 totals 14 residues. The sequenced sample consisted of blood, either unsorted or a sorted T cell fraction (not recorded which). V is TRBV10-3 and J is TRBJ1-1, with 7 bases fitting TRBD1. This clonotype was obtained from a human donor who was either an allogeneic HSCT recipient or a stem cell or donor lymphocyte infusion donor (not recorded which). It is not recorded whose cells these are; they may come from a transplant donor. In DNA, the CDR3 is TGTGCCATCACCCAGGGGGAGGGTTACACTGAAGCTTTCTTT. Amino acids: CAITQGEGYTEAFF.